This TCR beta chain stems from a study of response to subunit inactivated influenza vaccine. Study findings and constraints: The authors suggested that every seasonal influenza vaccination recruits few new T cells.

Only a few counts were recorded for this clonotype. Its matching antigen is unknown. The ends were cut back, 6 bases at V and 2 bases at J, with 14 bases in the middle. The CDR3 has 14 amino acids. CDR1 and CDR2 (germline): MNHNS, SASEGT. Using its own MiXCR run on the RT-PCR reads, TCRdb lists one record per CDR3 protein. The sample records 450,000 to 600,000 distinct CDR3 sequences, 7.2% being singletons. The sequencing here drew on PBMCs from blood, taken less than 30 months after vaccination. The chain recombines TRBV6-1 with TRBJ2-7; a possible D gene is TRBD2 (6 bases). The TCR comes from a man between 50 and 69 years old who received an inactivated influenza vaccine. CDR3 region: CASSSAGRTYEQYF. The DNA for the CDR3 is TGTGCCAGCAGCTCCGCGGGACGGACCTACGAGCAGTACTTC.